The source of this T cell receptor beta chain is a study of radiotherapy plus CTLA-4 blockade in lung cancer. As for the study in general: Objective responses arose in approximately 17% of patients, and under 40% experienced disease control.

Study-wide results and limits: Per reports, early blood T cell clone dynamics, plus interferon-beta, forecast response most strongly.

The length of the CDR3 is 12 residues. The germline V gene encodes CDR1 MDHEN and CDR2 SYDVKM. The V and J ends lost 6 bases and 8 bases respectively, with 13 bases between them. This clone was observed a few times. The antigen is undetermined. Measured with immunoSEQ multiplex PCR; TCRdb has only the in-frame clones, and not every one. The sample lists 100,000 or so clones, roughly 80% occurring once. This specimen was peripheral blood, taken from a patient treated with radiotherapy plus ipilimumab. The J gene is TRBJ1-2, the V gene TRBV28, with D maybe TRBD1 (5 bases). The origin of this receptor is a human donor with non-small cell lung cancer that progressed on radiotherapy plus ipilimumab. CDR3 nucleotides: TGTGCCAGCAGCGAACCAGGGAACGGCTACACCTTC. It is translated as CASSEPGNGYTF.